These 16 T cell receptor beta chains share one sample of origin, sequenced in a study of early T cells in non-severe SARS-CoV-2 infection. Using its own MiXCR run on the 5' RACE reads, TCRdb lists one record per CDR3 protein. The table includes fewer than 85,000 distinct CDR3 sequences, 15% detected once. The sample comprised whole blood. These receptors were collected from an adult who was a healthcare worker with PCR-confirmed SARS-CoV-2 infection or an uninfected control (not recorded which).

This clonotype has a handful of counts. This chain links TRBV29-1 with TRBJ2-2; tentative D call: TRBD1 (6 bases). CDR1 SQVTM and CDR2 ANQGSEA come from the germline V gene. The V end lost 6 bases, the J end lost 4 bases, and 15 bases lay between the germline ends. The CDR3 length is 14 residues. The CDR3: CSVRRDNPTGELFF. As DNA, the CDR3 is TGCAGCGTCCGCCGGGACAACCCCACCGGGGAGCTGTTTTTT.

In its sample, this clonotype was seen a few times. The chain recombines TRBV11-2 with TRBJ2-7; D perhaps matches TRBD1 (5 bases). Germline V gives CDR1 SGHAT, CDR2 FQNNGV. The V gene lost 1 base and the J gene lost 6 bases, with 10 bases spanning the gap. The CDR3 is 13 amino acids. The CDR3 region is CASSLGGWGEQYF. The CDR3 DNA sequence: TGTGCCAGCAGCTTAGGGGGCTGGGGCGAGCAGTACTTC.

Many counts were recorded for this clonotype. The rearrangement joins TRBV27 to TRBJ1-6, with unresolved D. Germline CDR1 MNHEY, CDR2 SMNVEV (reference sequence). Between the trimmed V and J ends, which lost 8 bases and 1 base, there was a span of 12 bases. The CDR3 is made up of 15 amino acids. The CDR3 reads CASGLGFSYNSPLHF. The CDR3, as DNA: TGTGCCAGCGGCCTGGGATTTTCCTATAATTCACCCCTCCACTTT.

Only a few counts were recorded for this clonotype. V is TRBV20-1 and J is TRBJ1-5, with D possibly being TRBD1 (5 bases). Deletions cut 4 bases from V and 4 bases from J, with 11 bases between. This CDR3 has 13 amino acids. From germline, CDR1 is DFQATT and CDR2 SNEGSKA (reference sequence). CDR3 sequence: CSAIPGINQPQHF. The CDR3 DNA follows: TGCAGTGCTATCCCAGGGATAAATCAGCCCCAGCATTTT.

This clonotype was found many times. CDR3 DNA: TGCGCCAGCAGCCTGGTAGGAAGCTATGGCTACACCTTC. Translated, it gives CASSLVGSYGYTF. The V gene is TRBV5-1, the J gene TRBJ1-2; no definite D call. V was pared by 4 bases and J by 4 bases, with 11 bases between. CDR3 length: 13 residues. CDR1 is SGHRS and CDR2 is YFSETQ in the germline V gene.

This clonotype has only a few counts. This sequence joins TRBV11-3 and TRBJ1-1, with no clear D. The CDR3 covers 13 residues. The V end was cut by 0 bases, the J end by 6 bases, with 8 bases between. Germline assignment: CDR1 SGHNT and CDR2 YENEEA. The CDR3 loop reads CASSLDPPAEAFF. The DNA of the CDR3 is TGTGCCAGCAGCTTAGATCCCCCCGCTGAAGCTTTCTTT.

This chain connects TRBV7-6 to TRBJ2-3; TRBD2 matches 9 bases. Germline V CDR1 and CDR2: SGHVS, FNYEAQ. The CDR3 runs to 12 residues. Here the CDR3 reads CASSGTTDTQYF. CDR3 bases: TGTGCTTCTAGCGGGACCACAGATACGCAGTATTTT.

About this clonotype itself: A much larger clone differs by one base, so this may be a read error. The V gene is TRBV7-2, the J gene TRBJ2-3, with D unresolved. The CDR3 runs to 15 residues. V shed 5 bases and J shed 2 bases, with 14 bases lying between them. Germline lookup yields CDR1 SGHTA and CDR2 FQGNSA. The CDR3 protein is CASSPRVADTDTQYF. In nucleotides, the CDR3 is TGTGCCAGCAGCCCAAGGGTCGCGGACACAGATACGCAGTATTTT.

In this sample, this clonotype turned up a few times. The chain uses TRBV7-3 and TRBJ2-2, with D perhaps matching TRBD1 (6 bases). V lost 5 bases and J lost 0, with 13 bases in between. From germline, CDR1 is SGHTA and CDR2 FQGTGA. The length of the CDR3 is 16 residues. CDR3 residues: CASSQAGTPNTGELFF. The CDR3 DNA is TGTGCCAGCAGCCAAGCCGGGACACCGAACACCGGGGAGCTGTTTTTT.

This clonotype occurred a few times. The CDR3 sequence is CASSPRLRNTEAFF. In DNA form, the CDR3 reads TGTGCCAGCAGCCCTAGACTTCGGAACACTGAAGCTTTCTTT. V and J are TRBV9 and TRBJ1-1; D is undetermined. The length of the CDR3 is 14 residues. CDR1 SGDLS and CDR2 YYNGEE come from the germline V gene. V lost 4 bases and J 1 base, leaving 11 bases between the germline ends.

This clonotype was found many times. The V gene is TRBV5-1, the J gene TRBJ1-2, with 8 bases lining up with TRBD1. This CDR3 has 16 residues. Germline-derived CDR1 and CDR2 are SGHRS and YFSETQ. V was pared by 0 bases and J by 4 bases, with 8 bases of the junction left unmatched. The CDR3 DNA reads TGCGCCAGCAGCTTGGCCGGGGGACAGGACGTCTATGGCTACACCTTC. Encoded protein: CASSLAGGQDVYGYTF.

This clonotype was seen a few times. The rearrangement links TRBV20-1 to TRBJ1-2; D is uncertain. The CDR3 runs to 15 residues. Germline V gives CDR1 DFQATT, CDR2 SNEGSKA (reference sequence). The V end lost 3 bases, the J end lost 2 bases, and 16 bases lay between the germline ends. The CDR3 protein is CSARAILMRNYGYTF. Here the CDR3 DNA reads TGCAGTGCTAGGGCTATTCTAATGCGAAACTATGGCTACACCTTC.

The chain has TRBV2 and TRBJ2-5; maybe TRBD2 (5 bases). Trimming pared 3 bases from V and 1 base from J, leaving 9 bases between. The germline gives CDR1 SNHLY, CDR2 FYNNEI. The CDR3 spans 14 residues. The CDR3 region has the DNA TGTGCCAGCAGTGATCGCGGGTTCCAAGAGACCCAGTACTTC. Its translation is CASSDRGFQETQYF.

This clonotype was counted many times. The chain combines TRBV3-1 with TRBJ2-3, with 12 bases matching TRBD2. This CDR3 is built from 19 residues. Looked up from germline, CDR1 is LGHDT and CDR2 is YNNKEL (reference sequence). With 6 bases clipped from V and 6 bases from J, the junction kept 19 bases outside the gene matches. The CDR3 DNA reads TGTGCCAGCAGTCAAACTCGTCGCCGACTAGCGGGGGTCGAGGATACGCAGTATTTT. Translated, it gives CASSQTRRRLAGVEDTQYF.

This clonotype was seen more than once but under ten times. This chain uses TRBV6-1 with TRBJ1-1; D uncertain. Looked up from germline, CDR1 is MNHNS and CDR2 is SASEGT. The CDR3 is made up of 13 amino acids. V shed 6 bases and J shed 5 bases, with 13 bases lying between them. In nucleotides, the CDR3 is TGTGCCAGCAGCGTGGAGGGAGGGACTGAAGCTTTCTTT. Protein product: CASSVEGGTEAFF.

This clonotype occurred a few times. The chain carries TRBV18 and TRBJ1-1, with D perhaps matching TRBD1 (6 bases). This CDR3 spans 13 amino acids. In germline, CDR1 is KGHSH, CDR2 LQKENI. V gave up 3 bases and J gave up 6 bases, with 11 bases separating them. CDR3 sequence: CASSPYGGAEAFF. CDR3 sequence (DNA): TGTGCCAGCTCACCCTACGGGGGCGCTGAAGCTTTCTTT.